This T cell receptor beta chain was found in a study of blood T cell dynamics during melanoma immunotherapy. This CDR3 is built from 16 residues. CDR1 is SGHKS and CDR2 is YYEKEE in the germline V gene (reference sequence). With 4 bases clipped from V and 0 bases from J, the junction kept 9 bases outside the gene matches. Time point given: week 3, after first cycle of checkpoint inhibitor. Samples come from before therapy and from week 3 after the first blockade cycle. Response was assessed by RECIST 1.1 at 12 weeks, except a couple of rapid progressors. Prior systemic cancer therapy, immunosuppressant use and other active malignancies excluded patients. The assay received all extracted DNA from sorted CD8+ subsets. Repertoires were generated with immunoSEQ multiplex PCR, while TCRdb's copy carries only in-frame clones and drops some. The sample shows around 12,000 clones, roughly 89% of them seen only once.

Sequences were derived from effector memory CD8+ T cells from blood, sampled from a patient treated with checkpoint blockade. This TCR was recovered from a human donor with melanoma. The chain recombines TRBV5-5 with TRBJ1-2; 7 bases match TRBD1. CDR3 sequence (DNA): TGTGCCAGCAGCGTGGAATGGGACAGAGCTAACTATGGCTACACCTTC. As protein: CASSVEWDRANYGYTF.